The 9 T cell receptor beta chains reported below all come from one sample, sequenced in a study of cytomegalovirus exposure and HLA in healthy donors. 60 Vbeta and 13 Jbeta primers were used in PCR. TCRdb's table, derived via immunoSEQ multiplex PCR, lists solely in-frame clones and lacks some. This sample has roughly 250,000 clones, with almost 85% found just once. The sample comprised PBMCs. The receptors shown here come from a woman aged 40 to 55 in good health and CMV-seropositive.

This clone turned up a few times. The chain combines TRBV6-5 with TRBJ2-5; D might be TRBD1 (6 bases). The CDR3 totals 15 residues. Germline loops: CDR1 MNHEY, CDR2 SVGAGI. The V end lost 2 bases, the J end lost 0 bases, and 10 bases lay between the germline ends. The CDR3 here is CASSYPGQNQETQYF. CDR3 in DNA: TGTGCCAGCAGTTACCCCGGACAGAACCAAGAGACCCAGTACTTC.

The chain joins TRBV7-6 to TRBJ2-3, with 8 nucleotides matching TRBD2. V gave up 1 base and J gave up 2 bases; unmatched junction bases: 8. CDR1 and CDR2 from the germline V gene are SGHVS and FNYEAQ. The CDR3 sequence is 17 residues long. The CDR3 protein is CASSLGSSGYPTDTQYF. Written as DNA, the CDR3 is TGTGCCAGCAGCTTAGGTTCTAGCGGGTATCCCACAGATACGCAGTATTTT. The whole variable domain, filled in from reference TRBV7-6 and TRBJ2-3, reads GAGVSQSPRYKVTKRGQDVALRCDPISGHVSLYWYRQALGQGPEFLTYFNYEAQQDKSGLPNDRFSAERPEGSISTLTIQRTEQRDSAMYRCASSLGSSGYPTDTQYFGPGTRLTVL.

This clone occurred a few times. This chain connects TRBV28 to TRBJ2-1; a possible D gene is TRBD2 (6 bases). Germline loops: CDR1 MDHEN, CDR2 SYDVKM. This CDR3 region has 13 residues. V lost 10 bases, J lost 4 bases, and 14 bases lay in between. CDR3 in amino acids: CATYSRGYNEQFF. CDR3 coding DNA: TGTGCCACCTATTCCCGGGGGTACAATGAGCAGTTCTTC.

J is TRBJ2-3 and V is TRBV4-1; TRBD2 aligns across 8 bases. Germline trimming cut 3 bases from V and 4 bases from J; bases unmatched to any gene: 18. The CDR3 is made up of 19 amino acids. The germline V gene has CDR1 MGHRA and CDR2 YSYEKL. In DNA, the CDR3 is TGCGCCAGCAGCCATCCCAAAGTAGCGGGGCCCTTCCCCCCAGATACGCAGTATTTT. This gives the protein CASSHPKVAGPFPPDTQYF.

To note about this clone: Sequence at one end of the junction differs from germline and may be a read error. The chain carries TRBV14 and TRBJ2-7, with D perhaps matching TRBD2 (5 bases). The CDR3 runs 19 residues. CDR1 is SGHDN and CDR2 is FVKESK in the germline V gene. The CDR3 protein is CASSQGDPAAVHQRLRQDF. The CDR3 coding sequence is TGTGCCAGCAGCCAAGGAGACCCAGCGGCCGTACACCAACGCCTTCGGCAGGACTTC.

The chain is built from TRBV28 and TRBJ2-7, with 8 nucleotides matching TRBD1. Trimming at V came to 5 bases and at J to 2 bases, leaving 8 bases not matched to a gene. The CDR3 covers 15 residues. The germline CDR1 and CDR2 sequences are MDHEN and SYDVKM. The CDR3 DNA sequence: TGTGCCAGCAGTACTACGGACAGGGTTGCCTACGAGCAGTACTTC. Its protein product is CASSTTDRVAYEQYF.

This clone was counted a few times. The CDR3 region is CASSVAGGYEQYF. CDR3 nucleotide sequence: TGTGCCAGCAGTGTCGCGGGAGGCTACGAGCAGTACTTC. The chain joins TRBV2 to TRBJ2-7, with 8 positions matching TRBD2. This CDR3 region has 13 residues. Germline CDR1 and CDR2: SNHLY and FYNNEI. V dropped 4 bases and J dropped 3; count of bases not matched to a gene: 2.

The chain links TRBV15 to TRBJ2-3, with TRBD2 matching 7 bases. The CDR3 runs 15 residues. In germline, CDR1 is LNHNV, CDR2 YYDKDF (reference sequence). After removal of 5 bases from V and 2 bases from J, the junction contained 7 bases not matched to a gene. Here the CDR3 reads CATSPRDYNTDTQYF. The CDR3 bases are TGTGCCACCAGCCCCCGGGACTACAACACAGATACGCAGTATTTT.

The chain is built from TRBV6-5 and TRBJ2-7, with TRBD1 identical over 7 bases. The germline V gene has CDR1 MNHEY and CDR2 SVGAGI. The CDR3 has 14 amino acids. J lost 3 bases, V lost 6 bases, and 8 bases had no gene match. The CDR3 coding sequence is TGTGCCAGCAGCTCCGGCGACAGGGTCTACGAGCAGTACTTC. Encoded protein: CASSSGDRVYEQYF.